This is a list of T cell receptor beta chains from one sample in a study of CD8+ T cells in alopecia areata. Some clones are missing from TCRdb's copy, which holds only in-frame ones; the method was immunoSEQ multiplex PCR. The sample has 120,000 or so clones, over 50% seen once. Material: CD4+ T cells sorted from blood, obtained at week 0. The receptor source for this set is a human donor with alopecia areata. Each CDR3 is given with its conserved first and last residue. The D gene is left open where the match is weak. Clone size is shown for a subset of rows, as once, few, many or a class of expanded clone.

v_gene: TRBV7-2
abundance: NA
j_gene: TRBJ2-7
d_gene: NA
CDR3aa: CASSAHSYEQYF
CDR3nt: TGTGCCAGCAGCGCACATTCCTACGAGCAGTACTTC

v_gene: TRBV15
abundance: NA
j_gene: TRBJ2-3
d_gene: TRBD1
CDR3aa: CATSRGVQGVTDTQYF
CDR3nt: TGTGCCACCAGCAGAGGGGTACAGGGGGTCACAGATACGCAGTATTTT

v_gene: TRBV18
abundance: few
j_gene: TRBJ2-3
d_gene: TRBD1
CDR3aa: CASSRGGSDTQYF
CDR3nt: TGTGCCAGCTCTCGAGGGGGCTCGGATACGCAGTATTTT

v_gene: TRBV9
abundance: few
j_gene: TRBJ1-1
d_gene: TRBD1
CDR3aa: CASSPWTGSNTEAFF
CDR3nt: TGTGCCAGCAGCCCTTGGACAGGGTCGAACACTGAAGCTTTCTTT

v_gene: TRBV7-9
abundance: NA
j_gene: TRBJ2-4
d_gene: NA
CDR3aa: CASSPRRILAKNIQYF
CDR3nt: TGTGCCAGCAGCCCCCGACGGATTTTAGCCAAAAACATTCAGTACTTC

v_gene: TRBV5-1
abundance: NA
j_gene: TRBJ2-1
d_gene: NA
CDR3aa: CASSLGSAPYNEQFF
CDR3nt: TGCGCCAGCAGCTTGGGGTCCGCACCATACAATGAGCAGTTCTTC

v_gene: TRBV4-2
abundance: NA
j_gene: TRBJ1-2
d_gene: TRBD1
CDR3aa: CASSQDRAGGAVSYGYTF
CDR3nt: TGTGCCAGCAGCCAAGATAGGGCAGGGGGCGCGGTCTCCTATGGCTACACCTTC

v_gene: TRBV18
abundance: NA
j_gene: TRBJ1-5
d_gene: TRBD1
CDR3aa: CASSPATGLDQPQHF
CDR3nt: TGTGCCAGCTCACCTGCGACAGGGTTGGATCAGCCCCAGCATTTT

v_gene: TRBV6-1
abundance: once
j_gene: TRBJ1-2
d_gene: NA
CDR3aa: CASSEDPSEGRSNYGYTF
CDR3nt: TGTGCCAGCAGTGAAGACCCCTCGGAGGGACGATCTAACTATGGCTACACCTTC

v_gene: TRBV10-3
abundance: NA
j_gene: TRBJ2-5
d_gene: NA
CDR3aa: CAIREGQKEETQYF
CDR3nt: TGTGCCATCAGGGAGGGACAGAAAGAGGAGACCCAGTACTTC

v_gene: TRBV10-3
abundance: NA
j_gene: TRBJ1-5
d_gene: NA
CDR3aa: CAISLNSVNQPQHF
CDR3nt: TGTGCCATCAGTTTGAACAGCGTCAATCAGCCCCAGCATTTT

v_gene: TRBV6-5
abundance: few
j_gene: TRBJ2-1
d_gene: NA
CDR3aa: CASSYRGYNEQFF
CDR3nt: TGTGCCAGCAGTTATAGGGGGTACAATGAGCAGTTCTTC

v_gene: TRBV19
abundance: NA
j_gene: TRBJ2-4
d_gene: NA
CDR3aa: CASENPSTDIQYF
CDR3nt: TGTGCCAGCGAAAACCCCAGCACGGACATTCAGTACTTC

v_gene: TRBV18
abundance: NA
j_gene: TRBJ1-5
d_gene: NA
CDR3aa: CASSPPSEGRDQPQHF
CDR3nt: TGTGCCAGCTCACCACCGTCGGAGGGTCGGGATCAGCCCCAGCATTTT

v_gene: TRBV10-2
abundance: NA
j_gene: TRBJ2-7
d_gene: TRBD2
CDR3aa: CASSEVGLADYEQYF
CDR3nt: TGCGCCAGCAGTGAGGTCGGACTAGCGGATTACGAGCAGTACTTC

v_gene: TRBV5-4
abundance: NA
j_gene: TRBJ2-4
d_gene: TRBD1
CDR3aa: CASSLGGTEKNIQYF
CDR3nt: TGTGCCAGCAGCTTGGGTGGGACAGAAAAAAACATTCAGTACTTC

v_gene: TRBV5-1
abundance: few
j_gene: TRBJ1-3
d_gene: NA
CDR3aa: CASSLEGVSGNTIYF
CDR3nt: TGCGCCAGCAGCTTGGAGGGGGTCTCTGGAAACACCATATATTTT

v_gene: TRBV5-1
abundance: once
j_gene: TRBJ1-2
d_gene: TRBD1
CDR3aa: CASSLDRDLFYGYTF
CDR3nt: TGCGCCAGCAGCCTAGACAGGGACCTCTTCTATGGCTACACCTTC

v_gene: TRBV2
abundance: NA
j_gene: TRBJ2-7
d_gene: NA
CDR3aa: CASSEGYEQYF
CDR3nt: TGTGCCAGCAGTGAAGGGTACGAGCAGTACTTC

v_gene: TRBV6-5
abundance: NA
j_gene: TRBJ1-3
d_gene: NA
CDR3aa: CASSYSVGYSGNTIYF
CDR3nt: TGTGCCAGCAGTTACTCTGTGGGCTACTCTGGAAACACCATATATTTT

v_gene: TRBV5-4
abundance: NA
j_gene: TRBJ1-1
d_gene: NA
CDR3aa: CASSVDTYRNTEAFF
CDR3nt: TGTGCCAGCAGCGTTGACACTTACCGGAACACTGAAGCTTTCTTT

v_gene: TRBV6-5
abundance: NA
j_gene: TRBJ2-1
d_gene: TRBD2
CDR3aa: CASSYKRGLYNEQFF
CDR3nt: TGTGCCAGCAGTTACAAGCGGGGCCTTTACAATGAGCAGTTCTTC

v_gene: TRBV5-1
abundance: few
j_gene: TRBJ2-5
d_gene: TRBD1
CDR3aa: CASSRRTGSQETQYF
CDR3nt: TGCGCCAGCAGCCGAAGGACAGGCTCCCAAGAGACCCAGTACTTC

v_gene: TRBV5-1
abundance: NA
j_gene: TRBJ1-1
d_gene: NA
CDR3aa: CASSLGASGDTEAFF
CDR3nt: TGCGCCAGCAGCTTGGGAGCAAGCGGGGACACTGAAGCTTTCTTT

v_gene: TRBV5-1
abundance: NA
j_gene: TRBJ1-1
d_gene: TRBD1
CDR3aa: CASSWTGLGNTEAFF
CDR3nt: TGCGCCAGCAGCTGGACAGGGTTGGGGAACACTGAAGCTTTCTTT

v_gene: TRBV30
abundance: NA
j_gene: TRBJ2-3
d_gene: TRBD2
CDR3aa: CAWSRVRTSGGFTDTQYF
CDR3nt: TGTGCCTGGAGTCGAGTTCGGACTAGCGGGGGGTTCACAGATACGCAGTATTTT

v_gene: TRBV6-6
abundance: NA
j_gene: TRBJ2-3
d_gene: NA
CDR3aa: CASSSSAGPDTQYF
CDR3nt: TGTGCCAGCAGTTCTAGTGCTGGCCCAGATACGCAGTATTTT

v_gene: TRBV11-2
abundance: NA
j_gene: TRBJ2-5
d_gene: NA
CDR3aa: CASSLGEKETQYF
CDR3nt: TGTGCCAGCAGCTTAGGGGAGAAAGAGACCCAGTACTTC

v_gene: TRBV4-1
abundance: once
j_gene: TRBJ2-7
d_gene: NA
CDR3aa: CASSQGAVSYEQYF
CDR3nt: TGCGCCAGCAGCCAAGGGGCCGTGTCCTACGAGCAGTACTTC

v_gene: TRBV9
abundance: NA
j_gene: TRBJ1-2
d_gene: NA
CDR3aa: CASSVVMNYGYTF
CDR3nt: TGTGCCAGCAGCGTAGTCATGAACTATGGCTACACCTTC

v_gene: TRBV7-8
abundance: NA
j_gene: TRBJ2-3
d_gene: NA
CDR3aa: CASNQGRGDTDTQYF
CDR3nt: TGTGCCAGCAATCAGGGGAGGGGCGACACAGATACGCAGTATTTT

v_gene: TRBV5-7
abundance: NA
j_gene: TRBJ1-1
d_gene: TRBD1
CDR3aa: CASSSPGQGARYTEAFF
CDR3nt: TGTGCCAGCAGTTCTCCGGGACAGGGGGCGCGATACACTGAAGCTTTCTTT

v_gene: TRBV7-9
abundance: NA
j_gene: TRBJ1-1
d_gene: TRBD1
CDR3aa: CASSSRTGVNTEAFF
CDR3nt: TGTGCCAGCAGCTCAAGGACAGGCGTGAACACTGAAGCTTTCTTT

v_gene: TRBV2
abundance: few
j_gene: TRBJ2-7
d_gene: TRBD2
CDR3aa: CASSESPGPRAGGDYEQYF
CDR3nt: TGTGCCAGCAGTGAGAGCCCCGGACCACGAGCGGGGGGCGACTACGAGCAGTACTTC

v_gene: TRBV4-2
abundance: few
j_gene: TRBJ2-3
d_gene: NA
CDR3aa: CASSPRNTDTQYF
CDR3nt: TGTGCCAGCAGCCCACGGAACACAGATACGCAGTATTTT

v_gene: TRBV12-5
abundance: NA
j_gene: TRBJ1-2
d_gene: NA
CDR3aa: CASGFIGRDNYGYTF
CDR3nt: TGTGCTAGTGGTTTCATTGGGCGGGACAACTATGGCTACACCTTC

v_gene: TRBV28
abundance: NA
j_gene: TRBJ1-1
d_gene: NA
CDR3aa: CASSKRSAGANTEAFF
CDR3nt: TGTGCCAGCAGTAAAAGGAGTGCAGGGGCCAACACTGAAGCTTTCTTT

v_gene: TRBV29-1
abundance: NA
j_gene: TRBJ2-5
d_gene: NA
CDR3aa: CSVEGNVVETQYF
CDR3nt: TGCAGCGTTGAAGGGAATGTGGTAGAGACCCAGTACTTC

v_gene: TRBV7-2
abundance: few
j_gene: TRBJ1-2
d_gene: NA
CDR3aa: CASSSNSQRYLYTF
CDR3nt: TGTGCCAGCAGCTCGAACTCGCAGAGGTACCTCTACACCTTC

v_gene: TRBV9
abundance: NA
j_gene: TRBJ1-1
d_gene: NA
CDR3aa: CASSVEATAPNTEAFF
CDR3nt: TGTGCCAGCAGCGTTGAAGCGACAGCTCCGAACACTGAAGCTTTCTTT

v_gene: TRBV6-6
abundance: few
j_gene: TRBJ2-3
d_gene: TRBD2
CDR3aa: CASTVGGVTDTQYF
CDR3nt: TGTGCCAGCACTGTCGGGGGGGTAACAGATACGCAGTATTTT

v_gene: TRBV2
abundance: NA
j_gene: TRBJ1-5
d_gene: NA
CDR3aa: CASGGGLGQPQHF
CDR3nt: TGTGCCAGCGGGGGGGGGCTCGGACAGCCCCAGCATTTT

v_gene: TRBV18
abundance: few
j_gene: TRBJ2-7
d_gene: NA
CDR3aa: CASSGDYEQYF
CDR3nt: TGTGCCAGCTCCGGGGACTACGAGCAGTACTTC

v_gene: TRBV7-9
abundance: NA
j_gene: TRBJ1-2
d_gene: NA
CDR3aa: CASSPNRGYGYTF
CDR3nt: TGTGCCAGCAGCCCCAACCGCGGCTATGGCTACACCTTC

v_gene: TRBV5-5
abundance: NA
j_gene: TRBJ1-2
d_gene: NA
CDR3aa: CASSSLQGSNYGYTF
CDR3nt: TGTGCCAGCAGCTCCCTGCAGGGGTCTAACTATGGCTACACCTTC

v_gene: TRBV7-2
abundance: NA
j_gene: TRBJ1-2
d_gene: NA
CDR3aa: CASSSQFYGYTF
CDR3nt: TGTGCCAGCAGCTCTCAATTCTATGGCTACACCTTC

v_gene: TRBV15
abundance: NA
j_gene: TRBJ2-1
d_gene: TRBD2
CDR3aa: CATSRTSGGRNEQFF
CDR3nt: TGTGCCACCAGTAGGACTAGCGGGGGCCGGAATGAGCAGTTCTTC

v_gene: TRBV9
abundance: NA
j_gene: TRBJ2-2
d_gene: NA
CDR3aa: CASSVELRGSGELFF
CDR3nt: TGTGCCAGCAGCGTAGAGCTCAGGGGTTCCGGGGAGCTGTTTTTT

v_gene: TRBV7-9
abundance: NA
j_gene: TRBJ1-2
d_gene: NA
CDR3aa: CASSLNYGYTF
CDR3nt: TGTGCCAGCAGCCTCAACTATGGCTACACCTTC

v_gene: TRBV15
abundance: few
j_gene: TRBJ2-3
d_gene: TRBD2
CDR3aa: CATSERTSSTTDTQYF
CDR3nt: TGTGCCACCAGCGAACGGACTAGCTCCACCACAGATACGCAGTATTTT

v_gene: TRBV4-2
abundance: NA
j_gene: TRBJ1-5
d_gene: NA
CDR3aa: CASSQAKEGGVLNQPQHF
CDR3nt: TGTGCCAGCAGCCAAGCCAAGGAAGGGGGGGTCCTCAATCAGCCCCAGCATTTT

v_gene: TRBV2
abundance: few
j_gene: TRBJ2-7
d_gene: TRBD1
CDR3aa: CASKLNRGSAYEQYF
CDR3nt: TGTGCCAGCAAGCTTAACAGGGGCTCAGCCTACGAGCAGTACTTC

v_gene: TRBV19
abundance: NA
j_gene: TRBJ2-7
d_gene: NA
CDR3aa: CATAGSRAGEQYF
CDR3nt: TGTGCCACCGCGGGGTCTAGGGCGGGCGAGCAGTACTTC

v_gene: TRBV14
abundance: NA
j_gene: TRBJ2-7
d_gene: NA
CDR3aa: CASSQAFFGQSGEQYF
CDR3nt: TGTGCCAGCAGCCAAGCCTTCTTCGGGCAGAGCGGCGAGCAGTACTTC